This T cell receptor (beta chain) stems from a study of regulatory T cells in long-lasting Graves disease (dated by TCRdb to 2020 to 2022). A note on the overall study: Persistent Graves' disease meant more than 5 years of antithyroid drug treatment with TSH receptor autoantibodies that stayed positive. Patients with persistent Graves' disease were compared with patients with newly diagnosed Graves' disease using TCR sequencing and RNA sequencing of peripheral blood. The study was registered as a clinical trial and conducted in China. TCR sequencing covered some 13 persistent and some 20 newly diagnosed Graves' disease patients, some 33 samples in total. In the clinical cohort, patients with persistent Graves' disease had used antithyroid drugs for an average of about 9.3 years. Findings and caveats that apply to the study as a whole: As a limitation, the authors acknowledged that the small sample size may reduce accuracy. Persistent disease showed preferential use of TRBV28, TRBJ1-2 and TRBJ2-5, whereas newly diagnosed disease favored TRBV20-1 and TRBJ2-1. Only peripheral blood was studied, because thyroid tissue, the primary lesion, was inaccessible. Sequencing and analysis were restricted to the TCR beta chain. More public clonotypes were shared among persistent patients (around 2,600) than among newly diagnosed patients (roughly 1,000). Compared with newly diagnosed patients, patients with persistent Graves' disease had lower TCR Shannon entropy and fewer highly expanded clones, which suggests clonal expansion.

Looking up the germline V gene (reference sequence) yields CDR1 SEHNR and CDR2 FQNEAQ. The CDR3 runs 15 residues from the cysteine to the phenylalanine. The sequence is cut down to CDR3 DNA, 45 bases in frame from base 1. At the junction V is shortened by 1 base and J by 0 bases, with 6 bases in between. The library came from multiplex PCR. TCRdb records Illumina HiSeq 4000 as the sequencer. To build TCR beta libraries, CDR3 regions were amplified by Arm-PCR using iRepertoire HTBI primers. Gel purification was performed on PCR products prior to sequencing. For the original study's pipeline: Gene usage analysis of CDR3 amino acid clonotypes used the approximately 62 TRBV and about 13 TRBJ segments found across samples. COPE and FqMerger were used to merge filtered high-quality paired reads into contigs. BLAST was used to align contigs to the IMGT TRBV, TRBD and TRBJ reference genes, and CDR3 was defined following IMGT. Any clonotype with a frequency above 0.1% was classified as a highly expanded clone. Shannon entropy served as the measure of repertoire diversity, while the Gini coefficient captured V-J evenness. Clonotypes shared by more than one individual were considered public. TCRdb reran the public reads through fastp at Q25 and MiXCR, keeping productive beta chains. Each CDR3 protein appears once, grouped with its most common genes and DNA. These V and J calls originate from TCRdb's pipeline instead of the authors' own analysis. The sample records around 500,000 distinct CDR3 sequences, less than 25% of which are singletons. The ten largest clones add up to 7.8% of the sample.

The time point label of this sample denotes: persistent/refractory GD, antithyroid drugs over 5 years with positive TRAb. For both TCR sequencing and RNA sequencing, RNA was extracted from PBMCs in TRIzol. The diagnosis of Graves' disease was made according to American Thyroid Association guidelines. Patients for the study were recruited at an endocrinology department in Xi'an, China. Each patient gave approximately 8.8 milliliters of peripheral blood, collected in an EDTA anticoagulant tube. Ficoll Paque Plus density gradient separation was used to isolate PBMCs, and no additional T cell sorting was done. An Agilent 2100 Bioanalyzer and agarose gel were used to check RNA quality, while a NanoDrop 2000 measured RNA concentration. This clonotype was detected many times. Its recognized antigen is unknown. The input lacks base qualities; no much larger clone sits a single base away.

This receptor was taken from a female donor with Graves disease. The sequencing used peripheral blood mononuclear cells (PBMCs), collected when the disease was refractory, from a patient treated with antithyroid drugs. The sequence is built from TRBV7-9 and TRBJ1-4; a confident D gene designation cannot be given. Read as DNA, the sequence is TGTGCCAGCAGCTTAGGTCGGACAACTAATGAAAAACTGTTTTTT. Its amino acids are CASSLGRTTNEKLFF.